These 17 T cell receptor beta chains share one sample of origin, sequenced in a study of T cells in Graves' hyperthyroidism and ophthalmopathy. The CDR3 regions of TCR beta were amplified from RNA transcripts. TCR CDR3 underwent first-round RT-PCR with the HTBI primer set. TCRdb reanalysed the multiplex PCR reads using MiXCR and keeps one entry per CDR3 protein. The sample holds around 450,000 distinct CDR3 sequences, approximately 14% seen once. Source material: blood. Receptors originate from a woman under 30 with Graves' hyperthyroidism.

The J gene is TRBJ2-1, the V gene TRBV3-1; 13 positions agree with TRBD2. Germline V lookup: CDR1 LGHDT, CDR2 YNNKEL (reference sequence). Unmatched junction bases numbered 7, after V lost 2 bases and J lost 6 bases. The CDR3 extends over 17 amino acids. In DNA, the CDR3 is TGTGCCAGCAGCCAAAGTATGGGACTAGCGGGAATCAATGAGCAGTTCTTC. It yields the protein CASSQSMGLAGINEQFF.

This clonotype came up many times. The rearrangement uses TRBV7-6 and TRBJ2-5; possible D gene TRBD1, 5 bases. CDR1 and CDR2 from the germline V gene are SGHVS and FNYEAQ. V lost 2 bases and J 4 bases, leaving 14 bases between the germline ends. The CDR3 has 15 residues. The CDR3 sequence is CASSLTTGRRETQYF. In nucleotides, the CDR3 is TGTGCCAGCAGCTTAACTACAGGCCGAAGAGAGACCCAGTACTTC. The variable domain in full, completed from reference TRBV7-6 and TRBJ2-5, reads GAGVSQSPRYKVTKRGQDVALRCDPISGHVSLYWYRQALGQGPEFLTYFNYEAQQDKSGLPNDRFSAERPEGSISTLTIQRTEQRDSAMYRCASSLTTGRRETQYFGPGTRLLVL.

Regarding this clonotype: This could be a read error, since a much larger clone is one nucleotide away. The J gene is TRBJ1-2, the V gene TRBV18; a possible D gene is TRBD1 (6 bases). This CDR3 contains 13 residues. CDR1 is KGHSH, CDR2 LQKENI, per germline. CDR3 loop: CAGSQISGDLSTF. The CDR3 region has the DNA TGTGCCGGCTCACAAATCTCAGGGGATTTGTCCACCTTC.

This clonotype was detected ten times or more. In DNA form, the CDR3 reads TGTGCCAGCAGTGGGACAGGGGGTTCCTACGAGCAGTACTTC. This translates into CASSGTGGSYEQYF. V usage is TRBV2 and J usage is TRBJ2-7; TRBD1 matches at 10 bases. After removal of 4 bases from V and 1 base from J, the junction contained 1 base not matched to a gene. Germline CDR1 SNHLY, CDR2 FYNNEI. The CDR3 totals 14 residues.

This clonotype was detected many times. CDR3 DNA sequence: TGTGCCAGCAGCCAAGCTCGGACAGGGCGGAATGAAAAACTGTTTTTT. Protein: CASSQARTGRNEKLFF. The gene calls are TRBV3-1 and TRBJ1-4, with TRBD1 matching 8 bases. Germline V gene lookup returns CDR1 LGHDT and CDR2 YNNKEL (reference sequence). This CDR3 comprises 16 residues. The V and J ends lost 1 base and 5 bases, in that order; junction bases with no gene match: 6.

The table lists this clonotype with many counts. V usage is TRBV28 and J usage is TRBJ1-2; maybe TRBD1 (5 bases). The germline gives CDR1 MDHEN, CDR2 SYDVKM. Trimming shortened V by 4 bases and J by 7 bases, and 13 bases separated the two germline ends. The CDR3 covers 13 residues. CDR3 residues: CASSSGGWSGYTF. The CDR3 DNA follows: TGTGCCAGCAGTTCGGGGGGTTGGAGTGGCTACACCTTC.

This clonotype was seen many times. V usage is TRBV12-3 or TRBV12-4 and J usage is TRBJ1-2; TRBD1 is a possible D gene (6 bases). V gave up 3 bases and J gave up 0 bases, with 17 bases separating them. The CDR3 covers 17 residues. CDR3 DNA: TGTGCCAGCAGTTTGGGGGGGGCAGGGACAACTAACTATGGCTACACCTTC. The encoded protein is CASSLGGAGTTNYGYTF.

In this sample, this clonotype turned up many times. The chain carries TRBV3-1 and TRBJ1-3, with unresolved D. CDR1 and CDR2 from the germline V gene are LGHDT and YNNKEL (reference sequence). The CDR3 is 13 residues long. Trimming took off 5 bases at V and 8 bases at J, with 13 bases between the two ends. This CDR3 reads CASSSHLGDTIYF. The CDR3 nucleotides read TGTGCCAGCAGCTCCCACCTCGGGGACACCATATATTTT.

This chain's CDR3 is CASSLGVSSNEKLFF. CDR3 bases: TGTGCCAGCAGCTTGGGGGTCAGCTCTAATGAAAAACTGTTTTTT. The V call is TRBV7-3, the J call TRBJ1-4, with D possibly matching TRBD1 (5 bases). This CDR3 region has 15 residues. V was cut by 3 bases and J by 3 bases, with 11 bases left in between. Per the germline V gene, CDR1 is SGHTA and CDR2 is FQGTGA.

This clonotype came up many times. The rearrangement links TRBV12-3 or TRBV12-4 to TRBJ1-5; D is unclear. There are 15 residues in the CDR3. V was clipped by 1 base and J by 5 bases, with 12 bases between them. CDR3 sequence reads: CASSLETGGDQPQHF. DNA of the CDR3: TGTGCCAGCAGTTTAGAGACGGGCGGCGATCAGCCCCAGCATTTT.

As for this clonotype: Here the CDR3 omits its conserved ending phenylalanine or tryptophan, so a read error is the likely source. J is TRBJ1-1 and V is TRBV20-1; 7 nucleotides match TRBD1. V lost 7 bases and J lost 4; bases outside the gene matches: 9. CDR1 and CDR2 from the germline V gene are DFQATT and SNEGSKA (reference sequence). The CDR3 contains 13 residues. The CDR3 DNA reads as TGCAGTGTTAGGGATCGACAGGGCACTGAAGCTTTCCTT. As protein: CSVRDRQGTEAFL.

The table lists this clonotype with many counts. This chain uses TRBV2 with TRBJ2-7; either TRBD1 or TRBD2 may fit D (5 bases each). Trimming left V 5 bases short and J 2 bases short, with 16 bases between. The germline CDR1 and CDR2 sequences are SNHLY and FYNNEI. The CDR3 totals 15 residues. The CDR3 loop is CASSNQGGGPYEQYF. The CDR3, as DNA: TGTGCCAGCAGTAATCAGGGTGGGGGTCCCTACGAGCAGTACTTC.

This clonotype was seen repeatedly, ten times or more. The chain employs TRBV12-3 or TRBV12-4 and TRBJ2-3; weak D call: TRBD1 (7 bases). The CDR3 spans 16 residues. Trimming left V 8 bases short and J 1 base short, with 19 bases between. The DNA for the CDR3 is TGTGCCAGCTCCAGGGGGGCAGGGGCCGGCACAGATACGCAGTATTTT. This encodes CASSRGAGAGTDTQYF.

This clonotype was recorded many times. The chain has TRBV6-2 or TRBV6-3 and TRBJ2-7, with 7 bases identical to TRBD1. Germline CDR1 and CDR2: MNHEY and SVGEGT. Unmatched junction bases numbered 14, after V lost 0 bases and J lost 0 bases. CDR3 length equals 19 residues. CDR3 amino acids: CASSYSFASPGQPSYEQYF. CDR3 sequence (DNA): TGTGCCAGCAGTTACTCGTTCGCCTCACCGGGACAGCCCTCCTACGAGCAGTACTTC.

This clonotype was seen many times. The V call is TRBV12-3 or TRBV12-4, the J call TRBJ1-1; D uncertain. Between the trimmed V and J ends, which lost 0 bases and 8 bases, there was a span of 4 bases. CDR3 size: 11 residues. The CDR3 spells CASSLAREAFF. For the CDR3, the DNA is TGTGCCAGCAGTTTAGCTAGGGAAGCTTTCTTT.

This clonotype showed up many times. The chain employs TRBV30 and TRBJ1-5; D is unclear. This CDR3 spans 14 amino acids. CDR1 GTSNPN and CDR2 SVGIG come from the germline V gene (reference sequence). The germline V and J ends were trimmed by 4 bases and 3 bases, with 13 bases remaining between them. The CDR3 nucleotides read TGTGCCTGGACCTCCGGCAGAGTCAATCAGCCCCAGCATTTT. This sequence encodes CAWTSGRVNQPQHF.

The table lists this clonotype with a few counts. The gene calls are TRBV5-8 and TRBJ2-7; D call uncertain. V was shortened by 3 bases and J by 2 bases, with 9 bases between the two germline ends. The CDR3 totals 13 residues. Germline V gene lookup returns CDR1 SGHTS and CDR2 YDEGEE. CDR3 bases: TGTGCCAGCAGCTCCGTGGAGCCCTACGAGCAGTACTTC. Amino acids: CASSSVEPYEQYF.